These 7 T cell receptor beta chains were sequenced from one sample in a study of tumor and adjacent non-tumor tissue in lung cancer. No cell sorting was done before RNA was extracted from the tissue. Distant lung tissue was collected more than 3 cm away from the tumor edge. The library came from three nested PCR rounds adapted from ARM-PCR protocols. TCRdb analysed the multiplex PCR reads with MiXCR anew, one entry per CDR3 protein. The sample lists about 98,000 distinct CDR3 sequences, less than 85% occurring once. Material: distant non-tumor lung tissue. These receptors came from a man aged 55 to 70 with small cell lung cancer.

A remark on this clonotype: Sequence at one end of the junction differs from germline and may be a read error. The chain joins TRBV11-2 to TRBJ2-1; D is perhaps TRBD1 (5 bases). TRBJ2-7 explains the end of the DNA better; the J call may be wrong. Germline CDR1 SGHAT, CDR2 FQNNGV. CDR3 size: 14 residues. The DNA of the CDR3 is TGTGCCAGCATCTTAGAGCCAGGGTTGGTTGAGCAGTACTTC. This encodes CASILEPGLVEQYF.

The count of this clonotype is one. A much larger clone sits a single nucleotide away, making a read error possible. The V gene is TRBV20-1, the J gene TRBJ2-1, with D tentatively TRBD2 (5 bases). V lost 7 bases and J 1 base, leaving 17 bases between the germline ends. This CDR3 region has 15 residues. Germline assignment: CDR1 DFQATT and CDR2 SNEGSKA (reference sequence). CDR3 protein: CSVLPPAVSYNEQFF. The CDR3 nucleotides read TGCAGTGTGCTCCCCCCAGCGGTGTCCTACAATGAGCAGTTCTTC.

The rearrangement joins TRBV5-1 to TRBJ2-1; perhaps TRBD2 as D (6 bases). Germline lookup yields CDR1 SGHRS and CDR2 YFSETQ. V was cut by 1 base and J by 9 bases, with 20 bases left in between. CDR3 length: 16 amino acids. CDR3 loop: CASSLRSGVSKGEQFF. The CDR3 DNA sequence: TGCGCCAGCAGCTTGCGTTCGGGAGTTAGTAAAGGTGAGCAGTTCTTC. Full variable domain (outside the CDR3, taken from reference TRBV5-1 and TRBJ2-1): KAGVTQTPRYLIKTRGQQVTLSCSPISGHRSVSWYQQTPGQGLQFLFEYFSETQRNKGNFPGRFSGRQFSNSRSEMNVSTLELGDSALYLCASSLRSGVSKGEQFFGPGTRLTVL.

Points on this clonotype: One end of the junction varies from germline; a read error may be responsible. The chain combines TRBV6-6 with TRBJ2-3, with D perhaps given as TRBD1 or TRBD2 (5 bases each). The CDR3 has 15 amino acids. CDR1 is MNHNY, CDR2 SVGAGI, per germline (reference sequence). CDR3 sequence (DNA): TGTCCCAGCAGTCGGGGCCGGCCCTTCACAGATACGCTGTATTTT. Residues: CPSSRGRPFTDTLYF.

The CDR3 sequence: CASHKQQGDNEQFF. CDR3 nucleotides: TGTGCCAGTCATAAGCAACAGGGCGACAATGAGCAGTTCTTC. This sequence joins TRBV11-2 and TRBJ2-1, with a tentative D call TRBD1 (6 bases). The germline gives CDR1 SGHAT, CDR2 FQNNGV. This CDR3 region has 14 residues. Trimming pared 9 bases from V and 5 bases from J, leaving 17 bases between.

This clonotype was observed at least ten times. The J gene is TRBJ2-7, the V gene TRBV13; 8 positions match TRBD2. Germline V gene sequence: CDR1 PRHDT, CDR2 FYEKMQ (reference sequence). J gave up 4 bases and V 7 bases, and 9 bases lay outside the gene matches. The CDR3 has 14 amino acids. The CDR3 loop is CASTRAGGSYEQYF. DNA of the CDR3: TGTGCCAGCACCCGTGCGGGGGGATCTTACGAGCAGTACTTC.

This chain joins TRBV5-4 and TRBJ2-7, with 10 bases aligning to TRBD2. The junction had 15 bases not matched to a gene; V was cut back by 1 base and J by 8 bases. CDR3 length: 17 residues. Germline assignment: CDR1 SGHNT and CDR2 YYREEE (reference sequence). The CDR3 DNA is TGTGCCAGCAGCTTGAGTAATCGAGCGGGAGGGCCATTCAAGCAGTACTTC. As protein: CASSLSNRAGGPFKQYF.